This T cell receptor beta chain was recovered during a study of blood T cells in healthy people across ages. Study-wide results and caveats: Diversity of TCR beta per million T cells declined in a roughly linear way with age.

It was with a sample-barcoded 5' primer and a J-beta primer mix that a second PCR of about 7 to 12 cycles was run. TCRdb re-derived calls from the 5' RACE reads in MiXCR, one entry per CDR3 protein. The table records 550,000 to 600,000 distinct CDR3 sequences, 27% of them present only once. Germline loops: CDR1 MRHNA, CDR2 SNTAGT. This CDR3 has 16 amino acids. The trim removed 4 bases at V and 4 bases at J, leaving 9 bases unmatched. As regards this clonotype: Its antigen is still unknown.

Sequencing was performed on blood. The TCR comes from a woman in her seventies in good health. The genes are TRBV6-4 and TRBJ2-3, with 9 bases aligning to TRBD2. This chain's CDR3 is CASSVGPAGGPDTQYF. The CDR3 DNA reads TGTGCCAGCAGTGTGGGTCCAGCGGGGGGTCCAGATACGCAGTATTTT.